This entry lists 28 T cell receptor beta chains sequenced from one sample in a study of CD8+CD57+ T cells in acquired aplastic anemia (dated by TCRdb to 2016 to 2019). Sequencer: Illumina HiSeq 2000. Genomic DNA served as template for TCR beta VDJ combination and CDR3 sequence profiling. Using fastp trimming at Q25 and MiXCR clonotype assembly, TCRdb reanalyzed the public sequencing data and kept in-frame beta chains. Rows with one shared CDR3 protein collapse into an entry with the most common genes and DNA. In all, the sample holds roughly 93,000 distinct CDR3 sequences, and roughly two thirds of those were seen once. The top ten clones comprise approximately 65% of the sample. Expansion of CD8+CD57+ cells had been shown by flow cytometry in the patients chosen for sequencing. The sample was sorted CD4+, CD8+, or CD8+CD57+ T cells (not recorded which) from PBMCs. These receptors originate from a human donor with aplastic anemia.

The gene calls are TRBV11-3 and TRBJ1-1; D ambiguous. Germline CDR1 reads SGHNT; CDR2 reads YENEEA. V was shortened by 5 bases and J by 2 bases, with 6 bases between the two germline ends. The CDR3 is 12 amino acids. The CDR3 nucleotides are TGTGCCAGCAGCAAGGGCAACACTGAAGCTTTCTTT. This gives the protein CASSKGNTEAFF.

The chain joins TRBV15 to TRBJ1-4; TRBD1 matches at 8 bases. With V trimmed by 4 bases and J by 5 bases, 3 bases remained unmatched. The germline CDR1 and CDR2 sequences are LNHNV and YYDKDF (reference sequence). This CDR3 is 14 amino acids long. The CDR3 spells CATSTRQGNEKLFF. For the CDR3, the DNA is TGTGCCACCAGCACCCGACAGGGGAATGAAAAACTGTTTTTT.

This chain links TRBV4-2 with TRBJ1-1; maybe TRBD1 (5 bases). Germline V gene sequence: CDR1 LGHNA, CDR2 YNFKEQ. The CDR3 spans 16 residues. Trimming cost V 1 base and J 4 bases, with 16 bases left between them. This chain's CDR3 is CASSQGHGNGGTEAFF. The CDR3, as DNA: TGTGCCAGCAGCCAAGGGCACGGTAACGGGGGCACTGAAGCTTTCTTT.

The V gene is TRBV12-3 or TRBV12-4, the J gene TRBJ2-2; D is undetermined. Trimming left V 5 bases short and J 7 bases short, with 11 bases between. CDR3 length: 13 residues. Written as DNA, the CDR3 is TGTGCCAGCAGTCCAGACTCTTACGGGGAGCTGTTTTTT. Translation gives CASSPDSYGELFF.

This clonotype occurred many times. This chain joins TRBV9 and TRBJ1-3; D remains unclear. Trimming left V 3 bases short and J 0 bases short, with 22 bases between. The CDR3 spans 19 residues. Germline CDR1 SGDLS, CDR2 YYNGEE. CDR3 coding DNA: TGTGCCAGCAGCGCGAGAGACCCCGGAACCTACTACTCTGGAAACACCATATATTTT. Residues: CASSARDPGTYYSGNTIYF.

This clonotype was observed at least ten times. The chain employs TRBV19 and TRBJ2-1, with D tentatively TRBD1 or TRBD2 (5 bases each). The CDR3 spans 14 residues. Trimming took 4 bases from V and 4 from J, leaving 11 bases between them. Germline-derived CDR1 and CDR2 are LNHDA and SQIVND (reference sequence). CDR3 bases: TGTGCCAGTAGTAAAGGGACGCGGTACAATGAGCAGTTCTTC. It is translated as CASSKGTRYNEQFF.

The chain couples TRBV15 to TRBJ1-1; D perhaps matches TRBD1 (6 bases). The CDR3 has 14 amino acids. CDR1 and CDR2 from the germline V gene are LNHNV and YYDKDF (reference sequence). Deletions cut 4 bases from V and 4 bases from J, with 13 bases between. As DNA, the CDR3 is TGTGCCACCAGCACCTTACAGGGAAGCACTGAAGCTTTCTTT. This gives the protein CATSTLQGSTEAFF. The whole variable domain, remainder taken from reference TRBV15 and TRBJ1-1, is DAMVIQNPRYQVTQFGKPVTLSCSQTLNHNVMYWYQQKSSQAPKLLFHYYDKDFNNEADTPDNFQSRRPNTSFCFLDIRSPGLGDTAMYLCATSTLQGSTEAFFGQGTRLTVV.

This chain joins TRBV10-3 and TRBJ1-1; 7 nucleotides match TRBD1. The CDR3 covers 14 residues. Unmatched junction bases numbered 13, after V lost 5 bases and J lost 10 bases. CDR1 and CDR2 from the germline V gene are ENHRY and SYGVKD. The CDR3 loop reads CAISQYDRVRRAFF. The CDR3 bases are TGTGCCATCAGTCAATACGACAGGGTACGCCGAGCTTTCTTT.

This clonotype showed up just a few times. V and J are TRBV10-3 and TRBJ2-1; D is tentatively TRBD1 or TRBD2 (6 bases each). The CDR3 contains 13 residues. The V and J ends lost 6 bases and 6 bases respectively, with 12 bases between them. Germline V gene sequence: CDR1 ENHRY, CDR2 SYGVKD. The CDR3 region is CAISRGAGNEQFF. CDR3 sequence (DNA): TGTGCCATCAGCAGGGGAGCGGGCAATGAGCAGTTCTTC.

This sequence joins TRBV2 and TRBJ2-2, with D unclear. From germline, CDR1 is SNHLY and CDR2 FYNNEI. Trimming cost V 2 bases and J 3 bases, with 4 bases left between them. The CDR3 loop spans 13 amino acids. The CDR3 spells CASSERYTGELFF. As DNA, the CDR3 is TGTGCCAGCAGTGAAAGGTACACCGGGGAGCTGTTTTTT.

The chain couples TRBV5-6 to TRBJ2-7; tentatively, D is TRBD2 (5 bases). This CDR3 has 15 amino acids. Between the trimmed V and J ends, which lost 4 bases and 1 base, there was a span of 15 bases. Germline CDR1 and CDR2: SGHDT and YYEEEE. The CDR3 DNA reads TGTGCCAGCAGCCCCCAGAGTCGGGGTTCCTACGAGCAGTACTTC. Its protein product is CASSPQSRGSYEQYF.

In DNA, the CDR3 is TGTGCCAGCAGTGAAGTGGCTGGAGAGCAGTACTTC. Translating it yields CASSEVAGEQYF. The chain joins TRBV2 to TRBJ2-7; D gene uncertain. Looked up from germline, CDR1 is SNHLY and CDR2 is FYNNEI. The CDR3 totals 12 residues. The germline V and J ends were trimmed by 1 base and 7 bases, with 8 bases remaining between them. The full variable domain, its missing parts supplied by reference TRBV2 and TRBJ2-7, is EPEVTQTPSHQVTQMGQEVILRCVPISNHLYFYWYRQILGQKVEFLVSFYNNEISEKSEIFDDQFSVERPDGSNFTLKIRSTKLEDSAMYFCASSEVAGEQYFGPGTRLTVT.

The chain recombines TRBV20-1 with TRBJ1-5, with D uncertain. The germline CDR1 and CDR2 sequences are DFQATT and SNEGSKA (reference sequence). The CDR3 is 14 amino acids. Trimming removed 1 base at V and 9 bases at J, with 16 bases between. The DNA for the CDR3 is TGCAGTGCTAGAGCTGGAACACGGGATGGGCCCCAGCATTTT. It translates to CSARAGTRDGPQHF.

This sequence joins TRBV20-1 and TRBJ2-5, with a tentative D call TRBD1 (6 bases). Germline CDR1 and CDR2: DFQATT and SNEGSKA (reference sequence). The CDR3 length is 12 residues. The ends were cut back, 6 bases at V and 2 bases at J, with 10 bases in the middle. The CDR3 DNA reads as TGCAGTGCCGGCGGACAGCAAGAGACCCAGTACTTC. It is translated as CSAGGQQETQYF.

This clonotype was found once. The V call is TRBV5-1, the J call TRBJ2-7; D is perhaps TRBD2 (7 bases). V was trimmed by 7 bases and J by 0 bases, leaving 11 bases between them. Per germline, CDR1 SGHRS and CDR2 YFSETQ. CDR3 length: 13 amino acids. The CDR3 is CASGGDISYEQYF. The CDR3 region has the DNA TGCGCCAGCGGGGGGGACATCTCCTACGAGCAGTACTTC.

This chain connects TRBV9 to TRBJ2-1; the D gene is possibly TRBD2 (6 bases). This CDR3 comprises 14 residues. V was cut by 1 base and J by 7 bases, with 12 bases left in between. Germline V lookup: CDR1 SGDLS, CDR2 YYNGEE. CDR3 sequence reads: CASSVIASGNEQFF. The CDR3 bases are TGTGCCAGCAGCGTAATAGCGAGCGGGAATGAGCAGTTCTTC.

This clonotype was picked up one time. The rearrangement uses TRBV10-3 and TRBJ2-7, with D unclear. Trimming shortened V by 10 bases and J by 2 bases, and 21 bases separated the two germline ends. This CDR3 has 15 residues. Germline CDR1 reads ENHRY; CDR2 reads SYGVKD. In nucleotides, the CDR3 is TGTGCCACCTCATACGACCGGTCGAGCCCCTACGAGCAGTACTTC. This codes for CATSYDRSSPYEQYF.

The chain uses TRBV11-1 and TRBJ2-3; D not certain. CDR1 SGHAT and CDR2 FQDESV come from the germline V gene (reference sequence). The ends were cut back, 1 base at V and 4 bases at J, with 12 bases in the middle. The CDR3 is 15 residues long. The CDR3 DNA reads as TGTGCCAGCAGCTTAGTCCGTTCAGCCTCAGATACGCAGTATTTT. The encoded protein is CASSLVRSASDTQYF. Complete variable domain (other parts from reference TRBV11-1 and TRBJ2-3): EAEVAQSPRYKITEKSQAVAFWCDPISGHATLYWYRQILGQGPELLVQFQDESVVDDSQLPKDRFSAERLKGVDSTLKIQPAELGDSAMYLCASSLVRSASDTQYFGPGTRLTVL.

Remarks on this clonotype: Since a much larger clone is just one base distant, this may be a read error. This chain uses TRBV15 with TRBJ2-7; 8 positions match TRBD2. The germline V gene encodes CDR1 LNHNV and CDR2 YYDKDF (reference sequence). There are 15 residues in the CDR3. CDR3: CVTSRVREGPEEQYF. The DNA for the CDR3 is TGTGTCACCAGCAGAGTACGGGAGGGCCCGGAAGAGCAGTACTTC.

This clonotype appeared a few times. The chain has TRBV5-1 and TRBJ2-1; D is undetermined. Germline loops: CDR1 SGHRS, CDR2 YFSETQ. V dropped 2 bases and J dropped 4 bases, with 10 bases sitting between them. This CDR3 is 14 amino acids long. This CDR3 is CASSFYTGYNEQFF. The CDR3 DNA reads as TGCGCCAGCAGCTTCTACACCGGTTACAATGAGCAGTTCTTC.

The chain recombines TRBV19 with TRBJ1-6; D is uncertain. Between the trimmed V and J ends, which lost 7 bases and 2 bases, there was a span of 6 bases. This CDR3 contains 13 residues. Germline-derived CDR1 and CDR2 are LNHDA and SQIVND (reference sequence). The CDR3 DNA is TGTGCCAGTACCGGGACCTATAATTCACCCCTCCACTTT. It yields the protein CASTGTYNSPLHF. Combining the CDR3 with reference TRBV19 and TRBJ1-6 gives the whole variable domain DGGITQSPKYLFRKEGQNVTLSCEQNLNHDAMYWYRQDPGQGLRLIYYSQIVNDFQKGDIAEGYSVSREKKESFPLTVTSAQKNPTAFYLCASTGTYNSPLHFGNGTRLTVT.

The chain employs TRBV10-1 and TRBJ1-2; 8 bases agree with TRBD1. This CDR3 spans 13 amino acids. In germline, CDR1 is WNHNN, CDR2 SYGVQD (reference sequence). The J segment lost 6 bases and the V segment lost 4 bases, leaving 4 bases of the junction unmatched. The CDR3 sequence is CASSAGQGDGYTF. CDR3 nucleotide sequence: TGCGCCAGCAGTGCCGGACAGGGTGATGGCTACACCTTC.

This clonotype was counted once. The rearrangement links TRBV29-1 to TRBJ2-3; 8 bases align to TRBD2. CDR1 and CDR2 from the germline V gene are SQVTM and ANQGSEA. Trimming at V came to 6 bases and at J to 0 bases, leaving 11 bases not matched to a gene. The CDR3 contains 16 residues. The CDR3 DNA sequence: TGCAGCGTCCTTACGGGGGGGACGTCTAGCACAGATACGCAGTATTTT. As protein: CSVLTGGTSSTDTQYF.

This chain joins TRBV2 and TRBJ1-2, with 7 bases matching TRBD1. V gave up 4 bases and J gave up 0 bases; unmatched junction bases: 8. From germline, CDR1 is SNHLY and CDR2 FYNNEI. The CDR3 is 16 residues long. CDR3 residues: CASSGKGGKTNYGYTF. In nucleotides, the CDR3 is TGTGCCAGCAGTGGTAAAGGGGGCAAGACTAACTATGGCTACACCTTC.

The chain uses TRBV20-1 and TRBJ2-3; no clear D gene. The CDR3 runs 15 residues. The V end was cut by 0 bases, the J end by 2 bases, with 12 bases between. Germline CDR1 and CDR2: DFQATT and SNEGSKA (reference sequence). The CDR3 nucleotides are TGCAGTGCTAGAGATCTAGGCTCTGTCACAGATACGCAGTATTTT. Translated: CSARDLGSVTDTQYF.

At least ten counts were recorded for this clonotype. The CDR3 region has the DNA TGTGCCAGCAGTTTAATCTATCACTACGAGCAGTACTTC. It codes for CASSLIYHYEQYF. The rearrangement joins TRBV12-3 or TRBV12-4 to TRBJ2-7; D is ambiguous. This CDR3 spans 13 amino acids. V lost 2 bases and J lost 3, with 8 bases in between.

The V and J genes are TRBV24-1 and TRBJ1-2; 7 bases agree with TRBD1. The CDR3 length is 13 residues. Germline lookup yields CDR1 KGHDR and CDR2 SFDVKD. V shed 3 bases, J shed 6 bases, and the junction held 3 bases outside the gene matches. DNA for the CDR3: TGTGCCACCAGTGATCCCGGGACAGATGGCTACACCTTC. Residues: CATSDPGTDGYTF.

The genes are TRBV15 and TRBJ2-2, with TRBD2 as a possible D gene (5 bases). The V gene's germline CDR1 is LNHNV and CDR2 YYDKDF (reference sequence). V was pared by 0 bases and J by 5 bases, with 10 bases between. The CDR3 loop spans 15 amino acids. CDR3 amino acids: CATSRDFSGTGELFF. The CDR3 DNA reads as TGTGCCACCAGCAGAGATTTTTCGGGAACCGGGGAGCTGTTTTTT.